This entry lists 27 T cell receptor beta chains sequenced from one sample in a study of T-cell reconstitution after alpha-beta-depleted transplantation in children. As it was prepared, the TCRbeta library received unique molecular identifiers. TCRdb ran MiXCR on the PCR reads and lists one entry per CDR3 protein. The data hold 500,000 to 750,000 distinct CDR3 sequences, with 20% to 30% observed a single time. This specimen consisted of PBMCs, obtained before TCRalphabeta/CD19-depleted stem cell transplant. The source of these receptors is a boy under two years old with Wiskott-Aldrich syndrome, due to receive a stem cell transplant.

This clonotype was detected only a few times. The V and J genes are TRBV5-1 and TRBJ1-2; 10 bases fit TRBD1. This CDR3 comprises 15 residues. Losses at the gene ends were 0 bases for V and 4 bases for J; bases not matched to a gene: 3. Germline V gene data show CDR1 as SGHRS and CDR2 as YFSETQ. The CDR3 is CASSLGQGAGYGYTF. The CDR3 nucleotides read TGCGCCAGCAGCTTGGGACAGGGGGCTGGCTATGGCTACACCTTC.

This chain's CDR3 is CASSLIRGLETF. CDR3 in DNA: TGTGCCAGCAGCTTAATCCGGGGGCTCGAAACCTTC. This chain uses TRBV7-9 with TRBJ1-2; a weak D match, TRBD1 (6 bases). Germline CDR1 is SEHNR and CDR2 is FQNEAQ (reference sequence). Trimming removed 2 bases at V and 14 bases at J, with 15 bases between. There are 12 residues in the CDR3.

This chain connects TRBV5-6 to TRBJ1-2, with D uncertain. From germline, CDR1 is SGHDT and CDR2 YYEEEE. This CDR3 spans 13 amino acids. V shed 2 bases and J shed 8 bases, with 13 bases lying between them. The CDR3, as DNA: TGTGCCAGCAGCTTTCGGCAGGTTGGAGGCTACACCTTC. This gives the protein CASSFRQVGGYTF. The complete variable domain, with remaining parts taken from reference TRBV5-6 and TRBJ1-2, reads DAGVTQSPTHLIKTRGQQVTLRCSPKSGHDTVSWYQQALGQGPQFIFQYYEEEERQRGNFPDRFSGHQFPNYSSELNVNALLLGDSALYLCASSFRQVGGYTFGSGTRLTVV.

This clonotype was recorded a few times. The chain has TRBV3-1 and TRBJ1-2; weak D call: TRBD1 (5 bases). Germline CDR1 and CDR2: LGHDT and YNNKEL (reference sequence). This CDR3 spans 17 amino acids. The germline V and J ends were trimmed by 0 bases and 6 bases, with 20 bases remaining between them. In DNA form, the CDR3 reads TGTGCCAGCAGCCAAGAATTTTGGGTAAAACAGGTTGATGGCTACACCTTC. Protein: CASSQEFWVKQVDGYTF.

The rearrangement uses TRBV12-3 or TRBV12-4 and TRBJ1-5; 9 positions agree with TRBD1. This CDR3 contains 15 residues. Trimming at V came to 5 bases and at J to 1 base, leaving 3 bases not matched to a gene. Here the CDR3 DNA reads TGTGCCAGCAGTGCGGGACAGGGCAGCAATCAGCCCCAGCATTTT. Translated, it gives CASSAGQGSNQPQHF.

The V call is TRBV5-1, the J call TRBJ2-7; 12 bases are shared with TRBD2. Losses at the gene ends were 0 bases for V and 3 bases for J; bases not matched to a gene: 16. The germline CDR1 and CDR2 sequences are SGHRS and YFSETQ. CDR3 length equals 20 residues. The CDR3 is CASSLAPSGRADSTFYEQYF. The DNA for the CDR3 is TGCGCCAGCAGCTTGGCCCCTAGCGGGAGGGCCGATTCCACTTTCTACGAGCAGTACTTC.

The chain employs TRBV29-1 and TRBJ2-1; D gene ambiguous. Germline lookup yields CDR1 SQVTM and CDR2 ANQGSEA. V lost 2 bases to trimming and J lost 0 bases, with 2 bases between them. This CDR3 has 12 residues. CDR3 DNA sequence: TGCAGCGTTGAAACCTCCTACAATGAGCAGTTCTTC. It codes for CSVETSYNEQFF.

The chain combines TRBV27 with TRBJ2-1, with D tentatively TRBD2 (5 bases). Germline CDR1 reads MNHEY; CDR2 reads SMNVEV (reference sequence). The CDR3 sequence is 16 residues long. V was clipped by 1 base and J by 4 bases, with 14 bases between them. The CDR3 loop is CASSLFSLGIYNEQFF. CDR3 bases: TGTGCCAGCAGTTTATTCTCACTAGGGATATACAATGAGCAGTTCTTC.

The gene calls are TRBV2 and TRBJ1-1; TRBD1 is a possible D gene (6 bases). The CDR3 is made up of 14 amino acids. Per the germline V gene, CDR1 is SNHLY and CDR2 is FYNNEI. The V end was cut by 6 bases, the J end by 5 bases, with 16 bases between. The CDR3 DNA reads as TGTGCCAGCAGGAGGGGGGTAGGTGGGACTGAAGCTTTCTTT. As protein: CASRRGVGGTEAFF.

Ten or more counts support this clonotype. The chain is built from TRBV5-1 and TRBJ2-5; D might be TRBD1 (5 bases). Trimming took 0 bases from V and 5 from J, leaving 17 bases between them. This CDR3 spans 16 amino acids. Germline values: CDR1 SGHRS, CDR2 YFSETQ. The CDR3 nucleotides read TGCGCCAGCAGCTTGGGTGACAGTTCTCTGGGGGAGACCCAGTACTTC. This translates into CASSLGDSSLGETQYF.

The chain uses TRBV7-2 and TRBJ1-5, with TRBD1 as a possible D gene (5 bases). The CDR3 totals 16 residues. V shed 5 bases and J shed 6 bases, with 20 bases lying between them. Germline V gene data show CDR1 as SGHTA and CDR2 as FQGNSA. The CDR3 loop reads CASSQAGGGTSQPQHF. The CDR3 nucleotides read TGTGCCAGCAGCCAGGCTGGCGGGGGGACCTCTCAGCCCCAGCATTTT.

This clonotype occurred a few times. This chain links TRBV27 with TRBJ1-6; D possibly corresponds to TRBD1 (6 bases). The length of the CDR3 is 17 residues. V was pared by 6 bases and J by 1 base, with 16 bases between. Germline V CDR1 and CDR2: MNHEY, SMNVEV (reference sequence). The CDR3 is CASSPTGTISYNSPLHF. The CDR3 nucleotides are TGTGCCAGCAGCCCTACAGGGACCATATCCTATAATTCACCCCTCCACTTT.

The gene calls are TRBV15 and TRBJ1-6; D gene unclear. Germline V gene sequence: CDR1 LNHNV, CDR2 YYDKDF (reference sequence). V lost 5 bases and J 5 bases, leaving 7 bases between the germline ends. The CDR3 runs 13 residues. The CDR3 sequence is CATSPRDNSPLHF. CDR3 DNA sequence: TGTGCCACCAGCCCCCGGGATAATTCACCCCTCCACTTT. The full variable domain, its missing parts supplied by reference TRBV15 and TRBJ1-6, is DAMVIQNPRYQVTQFGKPVTLSCSQTLNHNVMYWYQQKSSQAPKLLFHYYDKDFNNEADTPDNFQSRRPNTSFCFLDIRSPGLGDTAMYLCATSPRDNSPLHFGNGTRLTVT.

V and J are TRBV29-1 and TRBJ1-5; D unresolved. This CDR3 comprises 13 residues. Germline CDR1 SQVTM, CDR2 ANQGSEA. V shed 5 bases and J shed 2 bases, with 10 bases lying between them. CDR3 sequence reads: CSVKDGGNQPQHF. For the CDR3, the DNA is TGCAGCGTTAAGGACGGTGGCAATCAGCCCCAGCATTTT.

The gene calls are TRBV5-1 and TRBJ2-1; D unresolved. Trimming cost V 0 bases and J 5 bases, with 9 bases left between them. Germline CDR1 and CDR2: SGHRS and YFSETQ. The CDR3 covers 14 residues. This CDR3 reads CASSLGSLDNEQFF. The CDR3 region has the DNA TGCGCCAGCAGCTTGGGGAGCTTGGACAATGAGCAGTTCTTC.

This clonotype was seen a handful of times. The CDR3 reads CASSSREQGRYNEQFF. As DNA, the CDR3 is TGTGCCAGCAGTTCCCGGGAACAGGGGCGATACAATGAGCAGTTCTTC. The rearrangement links TRBV12-3 or TRBV12-4 to TRBJ2-1, with 7 positions matching TRBD1. V lost 4 bases and J lost 4; bases outside the gene matches: 10. The CDR3 has 16 amino acids.

The CDR3 DNA follows: TGTGCCAGCAGCGTGGACTGGAAAGAGACCCAGTACTTC. Protein sequence: CASSVDWKETQYF. This chain uses TRBV5-5 with TRBJ2-5; D possibly corresponds to TRBD2 (5 bases). This CDR3 is 13 amino acids long. V shed 4 bases and J shed 3 bases, with 10 bases lying between them. Germline lookup yields CDR1 SGHKS and CDR2 YYEKEE (reference sequence).

The chain employs TRBV13 and TRBJ2-7; D might be TRBD1 or TRBD2, each matching 6 bases. The CDR3 consists of 15 residues. V lost 2 bases, J lost 3 bases, and 14 bases lay in between. Per germline, CDR1 PRHDT and CDR2 FYEKMQ (reference sequence). The chain's CDR3 is CASSLSSRGLYEQYF. The DNA of the CDR3 is TGTGCCAGCAGCTTATCTTCCAGGGGACTCTACGAGCAGTACTTC.

There are a few counts of this clonotype. The chain joins TRBV19 to TRBJ2-1, with TRBD2 matching over 7 bases. The CDR3 contains 15 residues. Germline V gives CDR1 LNHDA, CDR2 SQIVND (reference sequence). V lost 4 bases and J lost 8; bases outside the gene matches: 11. CDR3 coding DNA: TGTGCCAGTAGTAACCTAGCGGCCCCCAGGCATGAGCAGTTCTTC. Amino acid sequence: CASSNLAAPRHEQFF.

This chain links TRBV5-1 with TRBJ2-7; TRBD2 matches 9 bases. Unmatched junction bases numbered 3, after V lost 2 bases and J lost 0 bases. Germline values: CDR1 SGHRS, CDR2 YFSETQ. CDR3 length: 15 residues. CDR3 protein: CASSLTTSGSYEQYF. CDR3 bases: TGCGCCAGCAGCTTAACGACTAGCGGCTCCTACGAGCAGTACTTC.

This clonotype showed up just a few times. This rearrangement joins TRBV2 to TRBJ2-3; TRBD2 matches 8 bases. The trim removed 7 bases at V and 6 bases at J, leaving 9 bases unmatched. The CDR3 covers 14 residues. The V gene's germline CDR1 is SNHLY and CDR2 FYNNEI. The DNA of the CDR3 is TGTGCCAGCAAACCGGGACTAGTCGTTGATACGCAGTATTTT. It is translated as CASKPGLVVDTQYF.

This clonotype was detected a few times. The chain has TRBV29-1 and TRBJ2-3, with 9 positions matching TRBD2. The CDR3 covers 17 residues. In germline, CDR1 is SQVTM, CDR2 ANQGSEA. V was clipped by 4 bases and J by 2 bases; unmatched bases: 13. The CDR3 is CSVVKGGLAGITDTQYF. CDR3 coding DNA: TGCAGCGTTGTTAAGGGTGGTCTAGCGGGGATCACAGATACGCAGTATTTT.

The chain combines TRBV7-9 with TRBJ2-1, with 12 positions matching TRBD2. Losses at the gene ends were 5 bases for V and 5 bases for J; bases not matched to a gene: 10. Germline V gene data show CDR1 as SEHNR and CDR2 as FQNEAQ (reference sequence). This CDR3 is 17 amino acids long. The CDR3 DNA reads TGTGCCAGCAGCCGGATCCGACTAGCGGGAGTGGACAATGAGCAGTTCTTC. Protein product: CASSRIRLAGVDNEQFF.

This clonotype has more than one count but fewer than ten. The gene calls are TRBV20-1 and TRBJ1-1; D is perhaps TRBD1 (5 bases). Germline assignment: CDR1 DFQATT and CDR2 SNEGSKA (reference sequence). The CDR3 covers 14 residues. The chain's CDR3 is CSLRGGVVNTEAFF. In nucleotides, the CDR3 is TGCAGCCTGCGGGGAGGGGTAGTGAACACTGAAGCTTTCTTT.

The V call is TRBV12-3 or TRBV12-4, the J call TRBJ1-6; 7 bases are a match to TRBD1. CDR3 length: 15 amino acids. V was pared by 7 bases and J by 7 bases, with 10 bases of the junction left unmatched. The CDR3 DNA is TGTGCCAGCACCCAGACAGGGATCGAAAATTCACCCCTCCACTTT. It encodes CASTQTGIENSPLHF.

The chain recombines TRBV20-1 with TRBJ1-4, with D possibly TRBD1 on 5 matching bases. This CDR3 is built from 15 residues. The germline V and J ends were trimmed by 1 base and 3 bases, with 12 bases remaining between them. Germline assignment: CDR1 DFQATT and CDR2 SNEGSKA (reference sequence). CDR3 sequence (DNA): TGCAGTGCTAGAGTAATCCAGGGTCCTAATGAAAAACTGTTTTTT. Protein product: CSARVIQGPNEKLFF.

This clonotype was recorded a few times. The chain employs TRBV7-7 and TRBJ2-1; 12 bases are a match to TRBD2. V lost 5 bases to trimming and J lost 7 bases; unmatched junction nucleotides: 3. Germline CDR1 SSHAT, CDR2 FNYEAQ (reference sequence). The CDR3 runs to 14 residues. Written as DNA, the CDR3 is TGTGCCAGCAGCCCTAGCGGGAGGGTGAATGAGCAGTTCTTC. Translated, it gives CASSPSGRVNEQFF.